This T cell receptor (beta chain) was obtained from a study of cytomegalovirus exposure and HLA in healthy donors. Regarding this clone: Its antigen is undetermined.

General study findings and limits: With later analysis, a missense DCLRE1C variant became linked to TCR beta V- and J-gene trimming. In an earlier analysis, productive rearrangement rates for most beta V segments clustered near 87% or 30%. Among CMV-associated TCR beta chains, most appeared HLA-restricted in a later analysis. A later analysis reported that several of the most significant clusters appeared to be linked to common viral pathogens, among them Epstein-Barr virus.

Per the germline V gene, CDR1 is LGHNA and CDR2 is YSLEER. J gave up 2 bases and V 4 bases, and 9 bases lay outside the gene matches. The CDR3 contains 16 residues. PCR amplification relied on 60 Vbeta primers (plus 13 Jbeta primers). Generated by immunoSEQ multiplex PCR, the TCRdb table keeps only in-frame clones and is missing some. The sample has fewer than 200,000 clones; under 75% are singletons. Sample: PBMCs. The genes are TRBV4-3 and TRBJ2-7; 9 bases agree with TRBD2. This receptor was taken from a man aged 35 to 55 in good health and CMV-seropositive. CDR3 sequence: CASSLAQGGGAYEQYF. The DNA of the CDR3 is TGCGCCAGCAGCCTCGCTCAAGGCGGGGGGGCCTACGAGCAGTACTTC.